This T cell receptor (beta chain) was observed in a study of T cell changes during pregnancy in multiple sclerosis. This clone was counted between two and nine times. Assay: immunoSEQ multiplex PCR; the TCRdb copy retains only in-frame clones and omits some. This sample carries about 40,000 clones, roughly 88% of them seen once, and the ten largest clones take about 5%. Germline loops: CDR1 LNHNV, CDR2 YYDKDF (reference sequence). The V and J ends lost 0 bases and 4 bases respectively, with 6 bases between them. This CDR3 spans 13 amino acids. The sequence was collected from a female donor in good health, enrolled as a control in a pregnancy study. The rearrangement joins TRBV15 to TRBJ1-2, with D possibly matching TRBD1 (6 bases). This specimen consisted of peripheral blood, obtained in the first trimester of pregnancy. Here the CDR3 reads CATSRDRGYGYTF. CDR3 coding DNA: TGTGCCACCAGCAGAGACAGGGGCTATGGCTACACCTTC.